Presented here are 30 T cell receptor beta chains from one specimen sequenced in a study of CD8 T cells in Susac syndrome. The RNA, about 0.5 to 1 ug, was put through reverse transcription using random hexamers. TCRdb independently ran MiXCR on the immunoSEQ multiplex PCR reads; one entry per CDR3 protein. Of some 200,000 distinct CDR3 sequences in the sample, just under 95% were seen once. The specimen sequenced was CD8+ T cells from PBMCs. The origin of the receptors is a human donor with Susac syndrome.

The rearrangement joins TRBV7-3 to TRBJ1-6, with D unclear. V was clipped by 0 bases and J by 10 bases, with 13 bases between them. From germline, CDR1 is SGHTA and CDR2 FQGTGA. The CDR3 totals 15 residues. The CDR3 sequence is CASSLTIGGGSPLHF. DNA for the CDR3: TGTGCCAGCAGCTTAACGATCGGAGGAGGCTCACCCCTCCACTTT.

The chain has TRBV12-3 or TRBV12-4 and TRBJ2-7, with D uncertain. This CDR3 spans 17 amino acids. Trimming pared 2 bases from V and 2 bases from J, leaving 19 bases between. The DNA of the CDR3 is TGTGCCAGCAGTTTACGCTCCCCCGCACCGATCCCCTACGAGCAGTACTTC. Translation: CASSLRSPAPIPYEQYF.

The rearrangement links TRBV30 to TRBJ1-3, with unresolved D. V was clipped by 1 base and J by 0 bases, with 4 bases between them. Per the germline V gene, CDR1 is GTSNPN and CDR2 is SVGIG (reference sequence). CDR3 length: 13 amino acids. The CDR3 nucleotides are TGTGCCTGGAGTGGTCTCTCTGGAAACACCATATATTTT. This translates into CAWSGLSGNTIYF.

This clonotype was seen just once. The chain recombines TRBV5-6 with TRBJ2-7; D is perhaps TRBD1 or TRBD2 (5 bases each). The CDR3 consists of 14 residues. The V and J ends lost 3 bases and 3 bases respectively, with 13 bases between them. Germline lookup yields CDR1 SGHDT and CDR2 YYEEEE. The CDR3 sequence is CASSSGTEVYEQYF. The CDR3 bases are TGTGCCAGCAGCTCCGGGACGGAAGTCTACGAGCAGTACTTC.

This chain links TRBV30 with TRBJ2-7; D is tentatively TRBD1 or TRBD2 (5 bases each). Trimming shortened V by 2 bases and J by 5 bases, and 16 bases separated the two germline ends. From germline, CDR1 is GTSNPN and CDR2 SVGIG (reference sequence). The CDR3 loop spans 14 amino acids. This CDR3 reads CAWSSGTTFHEQYF. The CDR3 DNA reads as TGTGCCTGGAGTTCCGGGACCACGTTCCACGAGCAGTACTTC.

This clonotype has a handful of counts. The V and J genes are TRBV20-1 and TRBJ2-7; no firm D call. Germline CDR1 and CDR2: DFQATT and SNEGSKA (reference sequence). V was trimmed by 2 bases and J by 3 bases, leaving 11 bases between them. This CDR3 region has 13 residues. CDR3 in amino acids: CSARQSGNYEQYF. The CDR3, as DNA: TGCAGTGCTAGACAGAGTGGGAACTACGAGCAGTACTTC.

The chain is built from TRBV30 and TRBJ1-4; D unclear. Trimming shortened V by 0 bases and J by 0 bases, and 5 bases separated the two germline ends. CDR1 and CDR2 from the germline V gene are GTSNPN and SVGIG (reference sequence). The CDR3 sequence is 14 residues long. The CDR3 DNA follows: TGTGCCTGGAGTGTGGCGTCAACTAATGAAAAACTGTTTTTT. This gives the protein CAWSVASTNEKLFF.

The chain uses TRBV20-1 and TRBJ1-2, with 11 bases identical to TRBD1. Germline-derived CDR1 and CDR2 are DFQATT and SNEGSKA (reference sequence). This CDR3 spans 16 amino acids. Trimming removed 4 bases from V and 6 bases from J; junction bases left unmatched: 13. CDR3 loop: CSATNIEDRGPDGYTF. For the CDR3, the DNA is TGCAGTGCTACAAATATTGAGGACAGGGGGCCAGATGGCTACACCTTC.

The chain joins TRBV4-1 to TRBJ2-7, with TRBD1 matching over 7 bases. Germline CDR1 MGHRA, CDR2 YSYEKL. This CDR3 has 15 residues. The trim removed 4 bases at V and 3 bases at J, leaving 9 bases unmatched. Here the CDR3 DNA reads TGCGCCAGCAGCCCGTTGTGGGACAGATTCTACGAGCAGTACTTC. It codes for CASSPLWDRFYEQYF.

The rearrangement uses TRBV6-6 and TRBJ2-7, with 10 bases that match TRBD2. J lost 6 bases, V lost 6 bases, and 8 bases had no gene match. This CDR3 is 14 amino acids long. CDR1 is MNHNY, CDR2 SVGAGI, per germline (reference sequence). The CDR3 nucleotides read TGTGCCAGCAGCCCAGCGGGGGGGCGAGCCGAGCAGTACTTC. Translation gives CASSPAGGRAEQYF.

J is TRBJ2-3 and V is TRBV13, with D tentatively TRBD2 (5 bases). The germline gives CDR1 PRHDT, CDR2 FYEKMQ (reference sequence). The CDR3 contains 15 residues. The V and J ends lost 0 bases and 1 base respectively, with 8 bases between them. CDR3 coding DNA: TGTGCCAGCAGCTTAGGGGCGCGGGGCACAGATACGCAGTATTTT. It specifies CASSLGARGTDTQYF.

V gene TRBV7-8 combines with J gene TRBJ1-4; maybe TRBD1 (6 bases). The CDR3 is 16 amino acids. Germline-derived CDR1 and CDR2 are SGHVS and FQNEAQ. Trimming stripped 0 bases from V and 8 bases from J, with 16 bases between. As DNA, the CDR3 is TGTGCCAGCAGCTTAGCTGAGGAGGGGGAGGGGGAAAAACTGTTTTTT. Encoded protein: CASSLAEEGEGEKLFF.

V usage is TRBV4-2 and J usage is TRBJ1-3; D is uncertain. The V gene's germline CDR1 is LGHNA and CDR2 YNFKEQ. This CDR3 has 17 residues. The ends were cut back, 6 bases at V and 3 bases at J, with 21 bases in the middle. CDR3 loop: CASRQSTTSDIGNTIYF. The DNA for the CDR3 is TGTGCCAGCAGACAATCAACTACCAGTGATATTGGAAACACCATATATTTT.

J is TRBJ2-3 and V is TRBV9; perhaps TRBD2 as D (6 bases). The V end lost 4 bases, the J end lost 2 bases, and 14 bases lay between the germline ends. The CDR3 has 15 residues. The germline gives CDR1 SGDLS, CDR2 YYNGEE. The CDR3 DNA reads as TGTGCCAGCAGCCCCAGCGGGCTTAACACAGATACGCAGTATTTT. Its protein is CASSPSGLNTDTQYF.

J is TRBJ2-6 and V is TRBV11-2; D is ambiguous. The CDR3 spans 14 residues. Between the trimmed V and J ends, which lost 8 bases and 0 bases, there was a span of 8 bases. Germline V CDR1 and CDR2: SGHAT, FQNNGV. Written as DNA, the CDR3 is TGTGCCAGCGGCCCTCTCTCTGGGGCCAACGTCCTGACTTTC. Translated, it gives CASGPLSGANVLTF.

This clonotype was observed a single time. The rearrangement joins TRBV15 to TRBJ1-1; D not resolved. Trimming took off 1 base at V and 5 bases at J, with 17 bases between the two ends. Germline lookup yields CDR1 LNHNV and CDR2 YYDKDF (reference sequence). The CDR3 runs 16 residues. Written as DNA, the CDR3 is TGTGCCACCAGCAGAGCCCAAAACCCCGTCACGACTGAAGCTTTCTTT. Amino acid sequence: CATSRAQNPVTTEAFF. Full variable domain (outside the CDR3, taken from reference TRBV15 and TRBJ1-1): DAMVIQNPRYQVTQFGKPVTLSCSQTLNHNVMYWYQQKSSQAPKLLFHYYDKDFNNEADTPDNFQSRRPNTSFCFLDIRSPGLGDTAMYLCATSRAQNPVTTEAFFGQGTRLTVV.

The CDR3 DNA follows: TGCAGCGGGGACAGTCCAGTGGCGTCATACAATGAGCAGTTCTTC. It yields the protein CSGDSPVASYNEQFF. The chain has TRBV29-1 and TRBJ2-1; TRBD1 agrees at 7 bases. V shed 7 bases and J 4 bases; nucleotides not matched to a gene: 13. This CDR3 region has 15 residues. CDR1 and CDR2 (germline): SQVTM, ANQGSEA.

This chain connects TRBV19 to TRBJ2-3; D possibly corresponds to TRBD2 (6 bases). Germline values: CDR1 LNHDA, CDR2 SQIVND (reference sequence). CDR3 length: 15 amino acids. Trimming shortened V by 6 bases and J by 1 base, and 14 bases separated the two germline ends. CDR3 in DNA: TGTGCCAGTAGGATCGGGACTGGAGGCACAGATACGCAGTATTTT. Protein sequence: CASRIGTGGTDTQYF.

The chain employs TRBV6-1 and TRBJ2-5; D is perhaps TRBD2 (5 bases). Between the trimmed V and J ends, which lost 7 bases and 2 bases, there was a span of 14 bases. The CDR3 sequence is 14 residues long. CDR1 and CDR2 from the germline V gene are MNHNS and SASEGT. Written as DNA, the CDR3 is TGTGCCAGCATCGGAGGTATTCATCAAGAGACCCAGTACTTC. It codes for CASIGGIHQETQYF.

J is TRBJ1-5 and V is TRBV4-1; D remains ambiguous. The CDR3 covers 15 residues. Between the trimmed V and J ends, which lost 4 bases and 2 bases, there was a span of 12 bases. Looked up from germline, CDR1 is MGHRA and CDR2 is YSYEKL. The CDR3 DNA follows: TGCGCCAGCAGCCCCGGAAGGGAGGGCAATCAGCCCCAGCATTTT. Translation gives CASSPGREGNQPQHF.

The J gene is TRBJ1-2, the V gene TRBV15; D call uncertain. Trimming removed 5 bases at V and 4 bases at J, with 20 bases between. The CDR3 totals 16 residues. CDR1 LNHNV and CDR2 YYDKDF come from the germline V gene (reference sequence). CDR3 region: CATSPSVGGNLYGYTF. The CDR3, as DNA: TGTGCCACCAGCCCGTCGGTTGGCGGGAATCTCTATGGCTACACCTTC. Filled out from reference TRBV15 and TRBJ1-2, the complete variable domain reads DAMVIQNPRYQVTQFGKPVTLSCSQTLNHNVMYWYQQKSSQAPKLLFHYYDKDFNNEADTPDNFQSRRPNTSFCFLDIRSPGLGDTAMYLCATSPSVGGNLYGYTFGSGTRLTVV.

The gene calls are TRBV9 and TRBJ2-1; 8 bases agree with TRBD1. The J segment lost 8 bases and the V segment lost 3 bases, leaving 7 bases of the junction unmatched. The CDR3 is 14 amino acids. Germline V lookup: CDR1 SGDLS, CDR2 YYNGEE. This CDR3 is CASSDRTGYDEQFF. The DNA for the CDR3 is TGTGCCAGCAGCGACCGGACAGGGTATGATGAGCAGTTCTTC.

The chain uses TRBV9 and TRBJ1-1; D possibly corresponds to TRBD1 (5 bases). The germline V gene has CDR1 SGDLS and CDR2 YYNGEE. This CDR3 contains 16 residues. The V and J ends lost 0 bases and 5 bases respectively, with 17 bases between them. The CDR3 DNA is TGTGCCAGCAGCGTAGCTACGGGGCCGGGAGAGACTGAAGCTTTCTTT. This sequence encodes CASSVATGPGETEAFF.

The rearrangement links TRBV30 to TRBJ2-7; D is unclear. Germline-derived CDR1 and CDR2 are GTSNPN and SVGIG (reference sequence). The CDR3 sequence is 11 residues long. V shed 4 bases and J shed 3 bases, with 7 bases lying between them. The CDR3 DNA is TGTGCCTGGAAAGCCAGCTACGAGCAGTACTTC. Its translation is CAWKASYEQYF.

This clonotype was counted once. The chain couples TRBV7-2 to TRBJ2-7, with no clear D. This CDR3 region has 14 residues. Germline V lookup: CDR1 SGHTA, CDR2 FQGNSA. Trimming took 0 bases from V and 3 from J, leaving 9 bases between them. This chain's CDR3 is CASSLAGSDYEQYF. The CDR3 nucleotides read TGTGCCAGCAGCTTAGCGGGATCGGACTACGAGCAGTACTTC. The full variable domain, rest sourced from reference TRBV7-2 and TRBJ2-7, is GAGVSQSPSNKVTEKGKDVELRCDPISGHTALYWYRQSLGQGLEFLIYFQGNSAPDKSGLPSDRFSAERTGGSVSTLTIQRTQQEDSAVYLCASSLAGSDYEQYFGPGTRLTVT.

This clonotype showed up just once. This sequence joins TRBV2 and TRBJ2-2; D is unclear. Trimming pared 2 bases from V and 2 bases from J, leaving 9 bases between. This CDR3 has 15 amino acids. Germline CDR1 and CDR2: SNHLY and FYNNEI. The CDR3 nucleotides are TGTGCCAGCAGTGAACAGAACTTTAACACCGGGGAGCTGTTTTTT. It specifies CASSEQNFNTGELFF.

The V gene is TRBV24-1, the J gene TRBJ2-5; a possible D gene is TRBD1 (5 bases). V gave up 1 base and J gave up 5 bases, with 7 bases separating them. The CDR3 spans 13 residues. Germline CDR1 and CDR2: KGHDR and SFDVKD. This chain's CDR3 is CATSDLQDETQYF. The CDR3 nucleotides are TGTGCCACCAGTGATTTACAGGACGAGACCCAGTACTTC.

V and J are TRBV5-6 and TRBJ2-2, with a possible D match to TRBD1 (5 bases). The V gene lost 4 bases and the J gene lost 1 base, with 8 bases spanning the gap. The germline CDR1 and CDR2 sequences are SGHDT and YYEEEE. The CDR3 length is 14 residues. CDR3 region: CASSVGQNTGELFF. The CDR3, as DNA: TGTGCCAGCAGCGTAGGACAGAACACCGGGGAGCTGTTTTTT.

The chain employs TRBV18 and TRBJ1-1; 12 nucleotides agree with TRBD1. The trim removed 3 bases at V and 4 bases at J, leaving 3 bases unmatched. The CDR3 loop spans 15 amino acids. Per the germline V gene, CDR1 is KGHSH and CDR2 is LQKENI. The CDR3 is CASSPGQGATTEAFF. The CDR3 DNA is TGTGCCAGCTCACCGGGACAGGGGGCGACCACTGAAGCTTTCTTT.

The rearrangement uses TRBV9 and TRBJ2-1; 7 bases match TRBD1. The V and J ends lost 4 bases and 8 bases, in that order; junction bases with no gene match: 6. The CDR3 runs to 13 residues. From germline, CDR1 is SGDLS and CDR2 YYNGEE. The CDR3 loop reads CASSRNTGDEQFF. CDR3 coding DNA: TGTGCCAGCAGCCGAAATACAGGGGATGAGCAGTTCTTC.